This T cell receptor beta chain was observed in a study of pediatric ulcerative colitis. Produced via immunoSEQ multiplex PCR; TCRdb's table is partial and in-frame only. The data contain approximately 40,000 clones, about 81% of them singletons. The germline CDR1 and CDR2 sequences are SGHKS and YYEKEE (reference sequence). Trimming shortened V by 4 bases and J by 5 bases, and 9 bases separated the two germline ends. The CDR3 runs 12 residues. The rectum was sampled with one to two pinch biopsies at colonoscopy. Before the diagnostic colonoscopy, ulcerative colitis patients were free of immunosuppressive medication. This clone was found a few times. What it binds is unknown. Findings and limits, study-wide: Rectal repertoires separated controls, mild-moderate and acute severe colitis. No controls had the two rectal clonotypes shared by ulcerative colitis patients.

The source is a boy between 10 and 17 years old with severe ulcerative colitis. Sequenced: gut tissue. The chain has TRBV5-5 and TRBJ1-2, with D unclear. Here the CDR3 DNA reads TGTGCCAGCAGCATCGAGCCGTATGGCTACACCTTC. This codes for CASSIEPYGYTF.